The present T cell receptor beta chain was sequenced within a study of CD8 T cells in Susac syndrome. Findings and caveats of the study: Only a relatively small number of individuals were included in the TCR sequencing and HLA analysis. No clonal expansion appeared among CD4+ T cells in Susac patients.

RNA, at about 0.45 to 1 ug, was reverse transcribed with random hexamers. A single record per CDR3 protein comes from TCRdb applying MiXCR to the immunoSEQ multiplex PCR reads. The sample shows about 240,000 distinct CDR3 sequences, almost 97% of them seen only once. The CDR3 has 15 residues. Germline values: CDR1 DFQATT, CDR2 SNEGSKA (reference sequence). J was trimmed by 5 bases and V by 1 base; bases with no gene match: 9. About this clonotype itself: Its antigen is unknown.

The chain uses TRBV20-1 and TRBJ2-7; the match to TRBD2 covers 9 bases. The TCR was taken from a human donor with Susac syndrome. The sequenced sample consisted of CD4+ T cells from PBMCs. The CDR3 DNA follows: TGCAGTGCTAGAGCCCCCGGGACTAGCTTACACGAGCAGTACTTC. This translates into CSARAPGTSLHEQYF.